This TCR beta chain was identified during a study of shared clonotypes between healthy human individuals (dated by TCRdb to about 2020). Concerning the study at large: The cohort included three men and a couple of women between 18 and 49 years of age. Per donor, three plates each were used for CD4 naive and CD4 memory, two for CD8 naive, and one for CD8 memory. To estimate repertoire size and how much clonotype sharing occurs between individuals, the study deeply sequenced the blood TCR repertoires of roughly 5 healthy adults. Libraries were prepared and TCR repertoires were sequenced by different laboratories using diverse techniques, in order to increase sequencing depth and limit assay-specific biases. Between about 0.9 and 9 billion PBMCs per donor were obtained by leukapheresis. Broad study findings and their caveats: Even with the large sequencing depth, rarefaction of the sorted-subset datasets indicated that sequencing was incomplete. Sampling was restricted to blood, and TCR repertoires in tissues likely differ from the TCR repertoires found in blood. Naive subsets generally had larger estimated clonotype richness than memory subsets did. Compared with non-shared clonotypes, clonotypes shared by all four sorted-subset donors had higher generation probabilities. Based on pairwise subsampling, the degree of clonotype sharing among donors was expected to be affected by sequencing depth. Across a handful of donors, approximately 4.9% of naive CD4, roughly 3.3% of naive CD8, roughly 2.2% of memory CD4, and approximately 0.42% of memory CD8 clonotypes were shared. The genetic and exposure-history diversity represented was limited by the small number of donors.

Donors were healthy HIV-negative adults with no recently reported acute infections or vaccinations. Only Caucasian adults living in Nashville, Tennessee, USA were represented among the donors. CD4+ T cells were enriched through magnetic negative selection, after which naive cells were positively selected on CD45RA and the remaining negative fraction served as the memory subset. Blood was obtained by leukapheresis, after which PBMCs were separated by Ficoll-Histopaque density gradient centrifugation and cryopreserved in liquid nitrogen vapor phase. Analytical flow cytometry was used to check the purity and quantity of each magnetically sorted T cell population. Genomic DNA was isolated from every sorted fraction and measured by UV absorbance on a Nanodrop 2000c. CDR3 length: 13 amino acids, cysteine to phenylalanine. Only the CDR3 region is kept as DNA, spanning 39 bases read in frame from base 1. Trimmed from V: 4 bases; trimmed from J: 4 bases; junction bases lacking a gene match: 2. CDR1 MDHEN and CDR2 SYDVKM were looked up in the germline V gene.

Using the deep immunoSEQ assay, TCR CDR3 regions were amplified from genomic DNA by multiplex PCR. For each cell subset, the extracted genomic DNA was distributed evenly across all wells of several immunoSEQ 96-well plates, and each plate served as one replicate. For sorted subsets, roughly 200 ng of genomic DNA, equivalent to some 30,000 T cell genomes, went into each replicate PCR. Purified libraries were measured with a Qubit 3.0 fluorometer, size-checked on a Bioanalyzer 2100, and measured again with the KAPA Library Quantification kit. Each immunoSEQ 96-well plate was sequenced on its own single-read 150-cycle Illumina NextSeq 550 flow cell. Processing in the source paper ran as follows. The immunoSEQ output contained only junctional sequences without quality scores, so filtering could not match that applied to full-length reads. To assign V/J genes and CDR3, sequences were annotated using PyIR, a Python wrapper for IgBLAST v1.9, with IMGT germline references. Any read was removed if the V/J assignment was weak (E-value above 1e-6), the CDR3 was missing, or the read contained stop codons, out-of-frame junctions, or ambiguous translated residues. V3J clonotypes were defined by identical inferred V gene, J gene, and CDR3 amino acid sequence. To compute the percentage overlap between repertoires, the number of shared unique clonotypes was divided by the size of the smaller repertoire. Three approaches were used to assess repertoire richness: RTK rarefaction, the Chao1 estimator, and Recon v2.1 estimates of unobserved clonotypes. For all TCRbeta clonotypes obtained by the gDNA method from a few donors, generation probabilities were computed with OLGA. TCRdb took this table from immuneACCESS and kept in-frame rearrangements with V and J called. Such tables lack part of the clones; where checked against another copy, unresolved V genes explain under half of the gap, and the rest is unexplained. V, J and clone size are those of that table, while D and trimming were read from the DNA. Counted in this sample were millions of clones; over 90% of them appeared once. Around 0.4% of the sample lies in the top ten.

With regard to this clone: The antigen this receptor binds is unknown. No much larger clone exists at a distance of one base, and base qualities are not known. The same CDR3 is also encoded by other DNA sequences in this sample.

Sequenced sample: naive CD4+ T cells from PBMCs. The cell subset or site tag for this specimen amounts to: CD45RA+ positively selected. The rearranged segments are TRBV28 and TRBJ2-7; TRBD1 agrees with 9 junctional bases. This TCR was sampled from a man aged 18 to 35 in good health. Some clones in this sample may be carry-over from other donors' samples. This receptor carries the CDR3 CASSSGQGYEQYF. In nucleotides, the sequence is TGTGCCAGCAGTTCGGGACAGGGTTACGAGCAGTACTTC.